One sample yielded the 3 T cell receptor beta chains listed below, sequenced in a study of control samples from healthy donors and cancer patients. Here immunoSEQ multiplex PCR was the method, and the copy in TCRdb shows in-frame clones only, minus some. The table includes approximately 90,000 clones, about 88% detected once. The sequenced sample consisted of blood. All receptors come from a woman aged 70-85 years in good health.

CDR3 DNA: TGTGCCAGCGCGGCCCGGGGCTATAATTCACCCCTCCACTTT. It is translated as CASAARGYNSPLHF. V is TRBV19 and J is TRBJ1-6; D unclear. The length of the CDR3 is 14 residues. Germline V gene sequence: CDR1 LNHDA, CDR2 SQIVND (reference sequence). V was trimmed by 9 bases and J by 3 bases, leaving 12 bases between them.

The chain recombines TRBV10-2 with TRBJ1-2, with TRBD1 as a possible D gene (6 bases). V was shortened by 3 bases and J by 2 bases, with 7 bases between the two germline ends. The CDR3 loop spans 13 amino acids. Germline-derived CDR1 and CDR2 are WSHSY and SAAADI. CDR3 sequence reads: CASSDGGNYGYTF. The CDR3 DNA reads TGCGCCAGCAGTGATGGGGGCAACTATGGCTACACCTTC.

The V and J genes are TRBV18 and TRBJ2-7; 7 nucleotides line up with TRBD2. The V and J ends lost 3 bases and 6 bases, in that order; junction bases with no gene match: 17. Germline lookup yields CDR1 KGHSH and CDR2 LQKENI. The CDR3 consists of 17 residues. CDR3 DNA sequence: TGTGCCAGCTCACCTAACCCTAGCGGAGCCCTAAAAGGCGAGCAGTACTTC. This translates into CASSPNPSGALKGEQYF.